The clone carrying this TCR beta chain was counted once. Its antigen is not known. The donors were part of the roughly 120-subject validation cohort, which stood apart from the 666-subject first cohort. This sample is part of a study of cytomegalovirus exposure and HLA in healthy donors. Study-wide findings and caveats: The study designated 150 to 200 TCR beta chains cytomegalovirus-associated.

The CDR3 consists of 14 residues. Between the trimmed V and J ends, which lost 4 bases and 3 bases, there was a span of 8 bases. The germline gives CDR1 SGDLS, CDR2 YYNGEE. Libraries were prepared by immunoSEQ multiplex PCR; TCRdb keeps only in-frame clonotypes and omits some of them. The sample shows 90,000 to 150,000 clones, over 75% of them seen only once. The source material was PBMCs. V and J are TRBV9 and TRBJ2-6; perhaps TRBD2 as D (5 bases). This receptor was identified in a young woman in good health and CMV-seropositive. CDR3 bases: TGTGCCAGCAGCCCGGGGTTTGGGGCCAACGTCCTGACTTTC. This gives the protein CASSPGFGANVLTF.